A single sample gave rise to the 5 T cell receptor beta chains below, sequenced in a study of OX40 agonist ivuxolimab in advanced cancers. Repertoires were generated with immunoSEQ multiplex PCR, while TCRdb's copy carries only in-frame clones and drops some. This sample carries 75,000 to 80,000 clones, about 90% of them seen once, and the ten largest clones take nearly 0.55%. The sequencing used CD4+ or CD8+ T cells sorted from blood, collected in a trial of the OX40 agonist ivuxolimab. These receptors came from an adult with an advanced solid tumor such as melanoma, head and neck, liver or kidney cancer.

V gene TRBV27 combines with J gene TRBJ2-2; TRBD2 matches at 7 bases. J was trimmed by 7 bases and V by 2 bases; bases with no gene match: 13. The CDR3 totals 17 residues. Per the germline V gene, CDR1 is MNHEY and CDR2 is SMNVEV (reference sequence). The CDR3 nucleotides read TGTGCCAGCAGTTTACTTACGGGGGGTCCTGTCGGCGGGGAGCTGTTTTTT. It is translated as CASSLLTGGPVGGELFF.

The gene calls are TRBV4-3 and TRBJ2-5; D not resolved. The CDR3 contains 16 residues. Germline CDR1 is LGHNA and CDR2 is YSLEER. Trimming took 1 base from V and 1 from J, leaving 13 bases between them. CDR3 sequence reads: CASSQGSGSSQETQYF. CDR3 DNA: TGCGCCAGCAGCCAAGGGTCCGGGTCCTCCCAAGAGACCCAGTACTTC.

The chain employs TRBV2 and TRBJ1-2, with a weak D call TRBD1 (6 bases). CDR1 and CDR2 from the germline V gene are SNHLY and FYNNEI. The CDR3 sequence is 15 residues long. V lost 5 bases, J lost 0 bases, and 13 bases lay in between. In DNA, the CDR3 is TGTGCCAGCAGTCGACAGGACTTGTCTAACTATGGCTACACCTTC. Protein sequence: CASSRQDLSNYGYTF. Based on the CDR3 plus reference TRBV2 and TRBJ1-2, the full variable domain is EPEVTQTPSHQVTQMGQEVILRCVPISNHLYFYWYRQILGQKVEFLVSFYNNEISEKSEIFDDQFSVERPDGSNFTLKIRSTKLEDSAMYFCASSRQDLSNYGYTFGSGTRLTVV.

The V gene is TRBV2, the J gene TRBJ2-6, with D possibly being TRBD2 (6 bases). CDR1 SNHLY and CDR2 FYNNEI come from the germline V gene. The CDR3 totals 19 residues. V lost 9 bases and J lost 0, with 24 bases in between. CDR3 protein: CASSLGGIHPRSGANVLTF. In nucleotides, the CDR3 is TGTGCCAGTTCCCTAGGAGGGATTCATCCCCGCTCTGGGGCCAACGTCCTGACTTTC.

This chain uses TRBV19 with TRBJ2-2; 14 nucleotides line up with TRBD2. Germline V gene data show CDR1 as LNHDA and CDR2 as SQIVND (reference sequence). The CDR3 covers 18 residues. J lost 3 bases, V lost 6 bases, and 9 bases had no gene match. CDR3 amino acids: CASSRGTSGRTHTGELFF. DNA of the CDR3: TGTGCCAGTAGCCGAGGGACTAGCGGGAGAACCCACACCGGGGAGCTGTTTTTT.